Below are 10 T cell receptor beta chains sequenced from a single sample in a study of CD8 T cells in ankylosing spondylitis (dated by TCRdb to about 2017). Their recognized antigens are unknown. Libraries came from 5' RACE. Sequencer: Illumina HiSeq 2500. TCRdb reanalyzed the raw reads on its own, using fastp at Q25 for trimming and MiXCR for clone calling, and kept in-frame beta chains. CDR3 protein duplicates are merged, each entry listing the most common genes and DNA. Counted in this sample were 750,000 to 850,000 distinct CDR3 sequences; 10% to 15% of them appeared once. Together, the top ten hold roughly 0.51% of the sample. General findings and caveats noted by the study authors: A TCR beta motif of 7 or 8 highly homologous amino acid variants appeared characteristic of blood from ankylosing spondylitis patients.

Sequencing was carried out using blood, either unsorted or a sorted T cell fraction (not recorded which). These receptors were taken from a male donor with ankylosing spondylitis.

This clonotype appeared a single time. V usage is TRBV4-2 and J usage is TRBJ2-5; 9 bases are a match to TRBD1. V was pared by 0 bases and J by 4 bases, with 9 bases of the junction left unmatched. Germline assignment: CDR1 LGHNA and CDR2 YNFKEQ. The CDR3 is 17 amino acids. The CDR3 DNA reads as TGTGCCAGCAGCCAAGATCCACCGGGACAGGGAAGAGAGACCCAGTACTTC. Residues: CASSQDPPGQGRETQYF.

The chain links TRBV20-1 to TRBJ1-4; D uncertain. Between the trimmed V and J ends, which lost 5 bases and 4 bases, there was a span of 11 bases. The CDR3 sequence is 13 residues long. The germline V gene encodes CDR1 DFQATT and CDR2 SNEGSKA (reference sequence). This chain's CDR3 is CSASREINEKLFF. CDR3 bases: TGCAGTGCTTCCCGGGAGATTAATGAAAAACTGTTTTTT.

The genes are TRBV7-2 and TRBJ2-1; TRBD2 matches 10 bases. CDR1 SGHTA and CDR2 FQGNSA come from the germline V gene. The length of the CDR3 is 15 residues. V gave up 6 bases and J gave up 2 bases; unmatched junction bases: 4. Here the CDR3 DNA reads TGTGCCAGCAGACCTAGCGGGGGCCCCTACAATGAGCAGTTCTTC. Translating gives CASRPSGGPYNEQFF.

In its sample, this clonotype was seen a few times. The chain links TRBV29-1 to TRBJ1-1, with 12 bases fitting TRBD1. Germline CDR1 and CDR2: SQVTM and ANQGSEA. There are 15 residues in the CDR3. Trimming took 8 bases from V and 4 from J; bases not matched to a gene: 11. CDR3 protein: CSFYRDRGRSTEAFF. The CDR3 DNA sequence: TGCAGCTTTTACCGGGACAGGGGGCGCAGCACTGAAGCTTTCTTT.

This clonotype was detected a few times. This chain links TRBV6-5 with TRBJ1-1, with D unclear. The V end was cut by 7 bases, the J end by 11 bases, with 11 bases between. CDR3 length equals 10 residues. The V gene's germline CDR1 is MNHEY and CDR2 SVGAGI. CDR3 DNA sequence: TGTGCCAGCATCGGACCTACGGCTTTCTTT. It is translated as CASIGPTAFF.

This clonotype was counted between two and nine times. The chain combines TRBV20-1 with TRBJ2-3, with D perhaps TRBD2 (6 bases). Germline CDR1 and CDR2: DFQATT and SNEGSKA (reference sequence). CDR3 length equals 15 residues. V was clipped by 5 bases and J by 4 bases, with 19 bases between them. CDR3 loop: CSAVPPTGVSDTQYF. The CDR3 DNA reads TGCAGTGCTGTACCCCCCACGGGGGTGTCAGATACGCAGTATTTT.

The chain is built from TRBV6-2 or TRBV6-3 and TRBJ2-1; either TRBD1 or TRBD2 may fit D (5 bases each). V was shortened by 5 bases and J by 5 bases, with 16 bases between the two germline ends. This CDR3 comprises 15 residues. Germline V gene data show CDR1 as MNHEY and CDR2 as SVGEGT. For the CDR3, the DNA is TGTGCCAGCAGTGCCCCGGGACGGACGAACAATGAGCAGTTCTTC. Encoded protein: CASSAPGRTNNEQFF.

The V gene is TRBV6-2 or TRBV6-3, the J gene TRBJ2-7; D is perhaps TRBD2 (6 bases). This CDR3 has 16 residues. CDR1 is MNHEY and CDR2 is SVGEGT in the germline V gene. The ends were cut back, 6 bases at V and 4 bases at J, with 22 bases in the middle. CDR3 residues: CASSRPPTSMAYEQYF. The CDR3 DNA reads as TGTGCCAGCAGCCGGCCCCCGACTAGTATGGCGTACGAGCAGTACTTC.

This clonotype occurred a few times. This sequence joins TRBV5-1 and TRBJ2-2, with 7 bases identical to TRBD1. This CDR3 is built from 15 residues. Germline assignment: CDR1 SGHRS and CDR2 YFSETQ. With 3 bases clipped from V and 4 bases from J, the junction kept 6 bases outside the gene matches. CDR3 bases: TGCGCCAGCAGCTGGGGGACAGTGAGCACCGGGGAGCTGTTTTTT. Its protein is CASSWGTVSTGELFF.

This clonotype was counted only a few times. V and J are TRBV7-2 and TRBJ2-1; no clear D. The V end was cut by 1 base, the J end by 11 bases, with 12 bases between. This CDR3 is built from 13 residues. In germline, CDR1 is SGHTA, CDR2 FQGNSA. This CDR3 reads CASSLEATTKQFF. The CDR3 DNA follows: TGTGCCAGCAGCTTAGAAGCCACTACGAAGCAGTTCTTC.